What follows are 5 T cell receptor beta chains derived from one specimen sequenced in a study of shared clonotypes between healthy human individuals. Assay: immunoSEQ multiplex PCR; the TCRdb copy retains only in-frame clones and omits some. The sample holds roughly 2.2 million clones, over 85% seen once. Source material: naive CD4+ T cells from PBMCs. As to subset: CD45RA+ positively selected. Receptors originate from a man between 18 and 35 years old in good health. Some clones in this sample may be carry-over from other donors' samples.

This clone has only one observation. The chain employs TRBV5-4 and TRBJ2-5, with 10 bases identical to TRBD1. The CDR3 length is 14 residues. Germline V gene sequence: CDR1 SGHNT, CDR2 YYREEE (reference sequence). After removal of 5 bases from V and 6 bases from J, the junction contained 7 bases not matched to a gene. The CDR3 region is CASRTGGLGQTQYF. The CDR3 DNA reads TGTGCCAGCAGGACAGGGGGCTTGGGTCAGACCCAGTACTTC.

The chain is built from TRBV5-1 and TRBJ2-3, with TRBD2 matching 9 bases. Germline V gene sequence: CDR1 SGHRS, CDR2 YFSETQ. The J segment lost 5 bases and the V segment lost 0 bases, leaving 10 bases of the junction unmatched. This CDR3 spans 17 amino acids. As DNA, the CDR3 is TGCGCCAGCAGCTTGGAGTCCCCAGGTAGCGGGAGAGATACGCAGTATTTT. It codes for CASSLESPGSGRDTQYF.

The J gene is TRBJ2-6, the V gene TRBV5-1; D not certain. The CDR3 sequence is 18 residues long. The V end was cut by 1 base, the J end by 0 bases, with 14 bases between. Germline V gene lookup returns CDR1 SGHRS and CDR2 YFSETQ. The CDR3 DNA sequence: TGCGCCAGCAGCTTGTCGGCCAGCCCGAGCTCTGGGGCCAACGTCCTGACTTTC. It encodes CASSLSASPSSGANVLTF.

The rearrangement joins TRBV5-8 to TRBJ1-5; 7 bases agree with TRBD1. Germline lookup yields CDR1 SGHTS and CDR2 YDEGEE. This CDR3 has 16 amino acids. The ends lost 5 bases at V and 2 bases at J; junction bases unmatched: 10. In nucleotides, the CDR3 is TGTGCCAGCAGTTATAAAACAGGGGTAGGCAATCAGCCCCAGCATTTT. Its translation: CASSYKTGVGNQPQHF.

The chain combines TRBV27 with TRBJ1-5; the match to TRBD1 covers 8 bases. Germline V gene data show CDR1 as MNHEY and CDR2 as SMNVEV (reference sequence). Trimming removed 8 bases from V and 1 base from J; junction bases left unmatched: 7. This CDR3 has 15 residues. Here the CDR3 DNA reads TGTGCCAGCTACTCCCGGGACAGGAGCAATCAGCCCCAGCATTTT. This gives the protein CASYSRDRSNQPQHF.